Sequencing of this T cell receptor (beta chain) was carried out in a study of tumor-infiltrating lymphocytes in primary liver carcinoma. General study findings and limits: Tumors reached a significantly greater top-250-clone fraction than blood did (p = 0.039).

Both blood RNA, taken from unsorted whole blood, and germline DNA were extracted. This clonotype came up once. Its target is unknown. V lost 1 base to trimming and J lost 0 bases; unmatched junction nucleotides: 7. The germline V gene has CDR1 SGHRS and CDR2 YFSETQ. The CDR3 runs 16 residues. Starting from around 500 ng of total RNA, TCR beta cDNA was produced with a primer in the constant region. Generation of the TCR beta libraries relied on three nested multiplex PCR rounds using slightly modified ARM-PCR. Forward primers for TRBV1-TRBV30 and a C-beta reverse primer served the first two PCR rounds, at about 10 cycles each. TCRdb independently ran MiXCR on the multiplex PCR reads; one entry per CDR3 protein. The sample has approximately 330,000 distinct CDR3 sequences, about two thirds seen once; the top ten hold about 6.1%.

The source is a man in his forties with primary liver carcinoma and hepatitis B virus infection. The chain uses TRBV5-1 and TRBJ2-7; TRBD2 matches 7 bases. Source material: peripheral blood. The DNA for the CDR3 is TGCGCCAGCAGCTTGATTGCGGGAGTAGCCTCCTACGAGCAGTACTTC. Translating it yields CASSLIAGVASYEQYF.